The present TCR beta chain was sequenced within a study of cytomegalovirus exposure and HLA in healthy donors. The PCR contained 60 Vbeta and 13 Jbeta primers. Sequencing was performed with immunoSEQ multiplex PCR; in TCRdb, only in-frame clones are kept and a portion is missing. The data contain about 77,000 clones, more than 75% of them singletons. Germline assignment: CDR1 SGHRS and CDR2 YFSETQ. There are 14 residues in the CDR3. Trimming removed 3 bases from V and 3 bases from J, with 12 bases in between. Material: PBMCs. The V call is TRBV5-1, the J call TRBJ2-5; tentative D call: TRBD2 (6 bases). This TCR was recovered from a man aged 40-50 years in good health and CMV-seronegative. The CDR3 sequence: CASSSLPGEETQYF. CDR3 DNA sequence: TGCGCCAGCAGCTCACTTCCGGGGGAAGAGACCCAGTACTTC.